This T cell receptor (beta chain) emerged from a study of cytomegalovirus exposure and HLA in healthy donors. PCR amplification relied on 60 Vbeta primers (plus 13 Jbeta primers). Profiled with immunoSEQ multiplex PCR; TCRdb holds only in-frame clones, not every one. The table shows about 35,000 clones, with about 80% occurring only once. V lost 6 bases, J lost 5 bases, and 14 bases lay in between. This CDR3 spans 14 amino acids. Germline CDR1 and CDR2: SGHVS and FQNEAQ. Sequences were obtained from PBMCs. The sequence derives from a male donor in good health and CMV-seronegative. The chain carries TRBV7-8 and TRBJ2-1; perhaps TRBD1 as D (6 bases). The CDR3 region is CASSYTTGNNEQFF. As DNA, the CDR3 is TGTGCCAGCAGTTATACAACAGGGAACAATGAGCAGTTCTTC.